This paragraph reports one T cell receptor (beta chain). Its specificity is unknown. The data derive from a study of somatic mutations in cytotoxic T cells in rheumatoid arthritis. Points from the study as a whole: The top CD8+ clone topped 20% of CD8+ cells in about an eighth of the 65 patients. No age-related increase in CD8+ clonality was seen in healthy controls, but one was seen in rheumatoid arthritis patients. Nobody knew which antigens the expanded CD8+ clones targeted.

Clones were read by immunoSEQ multiplex PCR, and TCRdb kept only the in-frame ones, dropping some. The sample shows around 15,000 clones, about 80% of them seen only once. Per germline, CDR1 MNHEY and CDR2 SMNVEV (reference sequence). The V end lost 3 bases, the J end lost 9 bases, and 9 bases lay between the germline ends. The CDR3 is 13 residues long. This TCR was sampled from an adult with rheumatoid arthritis. Sequencing used CD8+ T cells sorted from blood. The chain has TRBV27 and TRBJ1-6, with D perhaps matching TRBD1 (5 bases). The CDR3: CASSFPGGSPLHF. The CDR3 DNA reads as TGTGCCAGCAGTTTCCCTGGGGGTTCACCCCTCCACTTT.